This T cell receptor beta chain was sequenced during a study of T-cell reconstitution after alpha-beta-depleted transplantation in children. Per germline, CDR1 SGHTA and CDR2 FQGNSA. J gave up 5 bases and V 5 bases, and 15 bases lay outside the gene matches. The CDR3 length is 17 residues. The study's findings and limits: Several patients had high TCRbeta diversity at day 60; it came from surviving recipient T cells and thymic progenitors.

Note on this clonotype: The target antigen is unknown.

Unique molecular identifiers were incorporated during preparation of the TCRbeta library. TCRdb re-called the PCR reads with MiXCR, one entry per CDR3 protein. The sample yields about a million distinct CDR3 sequences, about 31% seen once. This sequence originates from a boy younger than two who had a stem cell transplant for SCID, so the T cells may come from the graft donor. The sequencing here drew on PBMCs, mostly from graft donor cells, taken 360 days after TCRalphabeta/CD19-depleted stem cell transplant. V and J are TRBV7-2 and TRBJ2-1; 7 positions match TRBD1. The CDR3 DNA reads TGTGCCAGCAGCCCTGGGACAGCGAGGATTTTCCACAATGAGCAGTTCTTC. As protein: CASSPGTARIFHNEQFF. Filled out from reference TRBV7-2 and TRBJ2-1, the complete variable domain reads GAGVSQSPSNKVTEKGKDVELRCDPISGHTALYWYRQSLGQGLEFLIYFQGNSAPDKSGLPSDRFSAERTGGSVSTLTIQRTQQEDSAVYLCASSPGTARIFHNEQFFGPGTRLTVL.